Listed below are T cell receptor beta chains from one sample, sequenced in a study of sequential checkpoint blockade in melanoma. Libraries were prepared by immunoSEQ multiplex PCR; TCRdb keeps only in-frame clonotypes and omits some of them. Altogether roughly 8,400 clones are present, around 60% being singletons, with the ten largest covering approximately 50%. Sequencing used CD8+ T cells sorted from blood (inferred from file names), obtained from a patient given nivolumab and ipilimumab in sequence. The receptors shown here come from a human patient with melanoma. Some clones in this sample may be carry-over from other donors' samples. Both conserved end residues are part of each CDR3. Each record gives: CDR3 protein, V gene, clone size, CDR3 length, J gene. Size is omitted from some rows. Given values are once, few, many or a class for expanded clones.

CDR3 protein: CASSTLPLGRINTEAFF; V gene: TRBV19; clone size: medium-sized; CDR3 length: 17; J gene: TRBJ1-1
CDR3 protein: CASSQPVDSAYNYGYTF; V gene: TRBV4-2; clone size: -; CDR3 length: 17; J gene: TRBJ1-2
CDR3 protein: CASSPRGRLNYNEKLFF; V gene: TRBV2; clone size: -; CDR3 length: 17; J gene: TRBJ1-4
CDR3 protein: CASSQRYGGRTGNTIYF; V gene: TRBV7-9; clone size: medium-sized; CDR3 length: 17; J gene: TRBJ1-3
CDR3 protein: CASSQGQGKGEQYF; V gene: TRBV4-3; clone size: -; CDR3 length: 14; J gene: TRBJ2-7
CDR3 protein: CASSYGQGTYEQYF; V gene: TRBV6-5; clone size: -; CDR3 length: 14; J gene: TRBJ2-7
CDR3 protein: CASSSGGRIYGYTF; V gene: TRBV7-9; clone size: many; CDR3 length: 14; J gene: TRBJ1-2
CDR3 protein: CASSDWRIGRGSYEQYF; V gene: TRBV25-1; clone size: -; CDR3 length: 17; J gene: TRBJ2-7
CDR3 protein: CASRGTPESSGANVLTF; V gene: TRBV14; clone size: -; CDR3 length: 17; J gene: TRBJ2-6
CDR3 protein: CASSYSITGRTDTQYF; V gene: TRBV6-6; clone size: -; CDR3 length: 16; J gene: TRBJ2-3
CDR3 protein: CASSVVFGATNTEAFF; V gene: TRBV9; clone size: -; CDR3 length: 16; J gene: TRBJ1-1
CDR3 protein: CASSDSGQATYEQYF; V gene: TRBV2; clone size: -; CDR3 length: 15; J gene: TRBJ2-7
CDR3 protein: CASSPERKHGGGPNSNQPQHF; V gene: TRBV9; clone size: -; CDR3 length: 21; J gene: TRBJ1-5
CDR3 protein: CASSSLGFEQYF; V gene: TRBV7-9; clone size: -; CDR3 length: 12; J gene: TRBJ2-7
CDR3 protein: CASSDSQGYPYEQYF; V gene: TRBV2; clone size: -; CDR3 length: 15; J gene: TRBJ2-7
CDR3 protein: CASSQAGVDSPLHF; V gene: TRBV5-6; clone size: -; CDR3 length: 14; J gene: TRBJ1-6
CDR3 protein: CASSSGTFNQPQHF; V gene: TRBV27; clone size: few; CDR3 length: 14; J gene: TRBJ1-5
CDR3 protein: CASSRDRASYEQYF; V gene: TRBV4-3; clone size: few; CDR3 length: 14; J gene: TRBJ2-7
CDR3 protein: CASTPSSDRGNTGELFF; V gene: TRBV7-6; clone size: -; CDR3 length: 17; J gene: TRBJ2-2
CDR3 protein: CASSFYRSYEQYF; V gene: TRBV5-6; clone size: -; CDR3 length: 13; J gene: TRBJ2-7
CDR3 protein: CASSPSGQSYGYTF; V gene: TRBV7-9; clone size: once; CDR3 length: 14; J gene: TRBJ1-2
CDR3 protein: CASSQEGRMRETQYF; V gene: TRBV14; clone size: -; CDR3 length: 15; J gene: TRBJ2-5
CDR3 protein: CASSLSGGGTEAFF; V gene: TRBV7-9; clone size: -; CDR3 length: 14; J gene: TRBJ1-1
CDR3 protein: CASSRIDRFQETQYF; V gene: TRBV11-2; clone size: -; CDR3 length: 15; J gene: TRBJ2-5
CDR3 protein: CASSLRRTAQHF; V gene: TRBV28; clone size: -; CDR3 length: 12; J gene: TRBJ1-5
CDR3 protein: CASSVARGNEQYF; V gene: TRBV9; clone size: -; CDR3 length: 13; J gene: TRBJ2-7
CDR3 protein: CASEGQGDTSPLHF; V gene: TRBV6-1; clone size: -; CDR3 length: 14; J gene: TRBJ1-6
CDR3 protein: CASRERGARFSEAFF; V gene: TRBV6-5; clone size: -; CDR3 length: 15; J gene: TRBJ1-1
CDR3 protein: CASSVGVEGRGHYGYTF; V gene: TRBV9; clone size: -; CDR3 length: 17; J gene: TRBJ1-2
CDR3 protein: CASSSKALDTEQYF; V gene: TRBV28; clone size: -; CDR3 length: 14; J gene: TRBJ2-7
CDR3 protein: CASARFRVDYGYTF; V gene: TRBV27; clone size: -; CDR3 length: 14; J gene: TRBJ1-2
CDR3 protein: CASSRREPDPPQHF; V gene: TRBV7-8; clone size: once; CDR3 length: 14; J gene: TRBJ1-5
CDR3 protein: CASSLAPDRVGNTIYF; V gene: TRBV7-9; clone size: -; CDR3 length: 16; J gene: TRBJ1-3
CDR3 protein: CASSLGGQKNTIYF; V gene: TRBV7-9; clone size: few; CDR3 length: 14; J gene: TRBJ1-3
CDR3 protein: CASSYEGRSYEQYF; V gene: TRBV6-6; clone size: -; CDR3 length: 14; J gene: -
CDR3 protein: CASSEPRDRVLSF; V gene: TRBV2; clone size: -; CDR3 length: 13; J gene: TRBJ2-7
CDR3 protein: CASSSDRGRGEKLFF; V gene: TRBV5-1; clone size: -; CDR3 length: 15; J gene: TRBJ1-4
CDR3 protein: CASHTGFSANYEQYF; V gene: TRBV6-1; clone size: once; CDR3 length: 15; J gene: TRBJ2-7
CDR3 protein: CASSPWGGTEAFF; V gene: TRBV4-1; clone size: -; CDR3 length: 13; J gene: TRBJ1-1
CDR3 protein: CASSQDMGQMETQYF; V gene: TRBV4-2; clone size: -; CDR3 length: 15; J gene: TRBJ2-5
CDR3 protein: CASSLAHTYEQYF; V gene: TRBV7-2; clone size: -; CDR3 length: 13; J gene: TRBJ2-7
CDR3 protein: CASGFSGGLRTGANVLTF; V gene: TRBV12-5; clone size: -; CDR3 length: 18; J gene: TRBJ2-6
CDR3 protein: CASSLDPGTIFTDTQYF; V gene: TRBV7-8; clone size: -; CDR3 length: 17; J gene: TRBJ2-3
CDR3 protein: CASSLSSPRVDNGYTF; V gene: TRBV5-6; clone size: -; CDR3 length: 16; J gene: TRBJ1-2
CDR3 protein: CASSWSGAAYEQYF; V gene: TRBV6-5; clone size: -; CDR3 length: 14; J gene: TRBJ2-7